Sequencing of this T cell receptor (beta chain) was carried out in a study of OX40 agonist ivuxolimab in advanced cancers. Study context: From roughly 23 to 85 years was the age range, with a mean of around 60 years, and around 84% were male.

Study outcomes and limitations: The work left the antigen specificity of expanded peripheral T cells undetermined. Mean expanded clone counts were higher in CD8+ than CD4+ T cells.

On this clone: Its antigen remains unknown.

The timepoints at which blood was sampled were baseline, cycle 4 day 1, and cycle 7 day 1. Libraries were prepared by immunoSEQ multiplex PCR; TCRdb keeps only in-frame clonotypes and omits some of them. The repertoire holds around 100,000 clones, over 75% seen once, with 0.25% to 0.35% in the top ten. The germline gives CDR1 LGHNT, CDR2 FRNRAP. This CDR3 has 14 residues. The V end lost 5 bases, the J end lost 1 base, and 8 bases lay between the germline ends. The input for sequencing was CD4+ or CD8+ T cells sorted from blood, taken in a trial of the OX40 agonist ivuxolimab. The chain has TRBV12-5 and TRBJ2-2, with TRBD1 as a possible D gene (6 bases). The clonotype originates from an adult with an advanced solid tumor such as melanoma, head and neck, liver or kidney cancer. This chain's CDR3 is CASGTTGNTGELFF. CDR3 nucleotide sequence: TGTGCTAGTGGTACGACAGGGAACACCGGGGAGCTGTTTTTT.